These T cell receptor beta chains were read from a single sample in a study of shared T cell receptors in the human thymus. Data came from immunoSEQ multiplex PCR; TCRdb stores just in-frame clones and leaves some out. The sample contains about 610,000 clones, approximately 87% of which appear only once. The same sample was also studied in work on human thymus T cells.

Material: thymocytes. These receptors all come from a boy under two years old with a congenital heart defect. Each CDR3 is given with its conserved first and last residue. Expanded clones get a size class; other rows say once, few or many, or leave the size out.

cdr3_aa v_call clone_size j_call
CASSHHRATGELFF TRBV5-6 . TRBJ2-2
CASSQLETKETQYF TRBV7-9 once TRBJ2-5
CASSPGAGSYEQYF TRBV25-1 . TRBJ2-7
CASSQGVGRGGTQYF TRBV14 . TRBJ2-5
CASTNHRKGDTDTQYF TRBV7-2 . TRBJ2-3
CASSLPTSGLYNEQFF TRBV23-1 . TRBJ2-1
CASSFRGYEQYF TRBV5-8 . TRBJ2-7
CASSQVGGMPQHF TRBV4-2 . TRBJ1-5
CAWSVAASGRPYEQYF TRBV30 . TRBJ2-7
CASSNPGQVNTEAFF TRBV25-1 . TRBJ1-1
CASSNRQGTNTEAFF TRBV7-4 . TRBJ1-1
CASSLVGAGLAVGYEQYF TRBV7-2 . TRBJ2-7
CAWSRRWYEQYF TRBV30 . TRBJ2-7
CASSPQGRTFYNEQFF TRBV7-6 . TRBJ2-1
CASSLVREHRPSEQYF TRBV7-2 . TRBJ2-7
CASSEDHTDTQYF TRBV4-3 . TRBJ2-3
CAWSVAFTGGGYTF TRBV30 . TRBJ1-2
CASDTPRTGGRTNYGYTF TRBV7-9 . TRBJ1-2
CASSSIFRGPVEKLFF TRBV5-5 . TRBJ1-4
CAWPLFGSTGELFF TRBV30 . TRBJ2-2
CASSSTGRDAYEQYF TRBV11-2 once TRBJ2-7
CASSLVAGGVNEQFF TRBV5-1 . TRBJ2-1
CASSMRPQGMKNEKLFF TRBV19 . TRBJ1-4
CASSLGTRGADTQYF TRBV5-1 . TRBJ2-3
CASGSVAGVSGELFF TRBV7-7 . TRBJ2-2
CASSRRGTGGVAGRSDTQYF TRBV5-4 . TRBJ2-3
CASSYSDRGPGETQYF TRBV6-5 . TRBJ2-5
CASSPHRTGQRVDTQYF TRBV9 . TRBJ2-3
CASSLFWTGLDTEAFF TRBV5-4 . TRBJ1-1